The rows below give T cell receptor beta chains drawn from one sample of a study of blood T cell repertoires in COVID-19. The protocol was immunoSEQ multiplex PCR, while the TCRdb copy is restricted to in-frame clones and leaves out a portion. The data contain some 29,000 clones, roughly 89% of them seen just once; the ten biggest clones take up about a sixth. The sample was peripheral blood. The receptors come from a human donor in a cohort sampled during active COVID-19. Each CDR3 is given with its conserved first and last residue. The order of the fields is D gene, clone size, V gene, J gene, CDR3 DNA, CDR3 protein. The D gene is left open where the match is weak. Expanded clones get a size class; other rows say once, few or many, or leave the size out.

d_gene: NA
abundance: NA
v_gene: TRBV5-5
j_gene: TRBJ1-1
CDR3nt: TGTGCCAGCGCCTTCCCCGAAGGGGGAAACACTGAAGCTTTCTTT
CDR3aa: CASAFPEGGNTEAFF

d_gene: TRBD1
abundance: NA
v_gene: TRBV5-1
j_gene: TRBJ1-1
CDR3nt: TGCGCCAGCCGGACAGGGGTGGACACTGAAGCTTTCTTT
CDR3aa: CASRTGVDTEAFF

d_gene: TRBD1
abundance: NA
v_gene: TRBV6-2/TRBV6-3
j_gene: TRBJ1-5
CDR3nt: TGTGCCAGCAGCCCTGACAGGGATCCCAATCAGCCCCAGCATTTT
CDR3aa: CASSPDRDPNQPQHF

d_gene: TRBD2
abundance: NA
v_gene: TRBV7-3
j_gene: TRBJ2-1
CDR3nt: TGTGCCAGCAGCTTACCGGGACTAGCGATCGATGAGCAGTTCTTC
CDR3aa: CASSLPGLAIDEQFF

d_gene: TRBD1
abundance: NA
v_gene: TRBV9
j_gene: TRBJ1-4
CDR3nt: TGTGCCAGCAGCGCACAGGGGAGAGCTAATGAAAAACTGTTTTTT
CDR3aa: CASSAQGRANEKLFF

d_gene: NA
abundance: NA
v_gene: TRBV12-3/TRBV12-4
j_gene: TRBJ1-2
CDR3nt: TGTGCCAGCAGTAACCGGGACACCCTGATCGACACCTTC
CDR3aa: CASSNRDTLIDTF

d_gene: NA
abundance: once
v_gene: TRBV6-5
j_gene: TRBJ2-2
CDR3nt: TGTGCCAGCGAAGGAGCCGGGGAGCTGTTTTTT
CDR3aa: CASEGAGELFF

d_gene: NA
abundance: NA
v_gene: TRBV27
j_gene: TRBJ1-5
CDR3nt: TGTGCCAGCAGTTTATCCAGTAATAGCAATCAGCCCCAGCATTTT
CDR3aa: CASSLSSNSNQPQHF

d_gene: NA
abundance: NA
v_gene: TRBV2
j_gene: TRBJ2-2
CDR3nt: TGTGCCAGCAGTGAATCCCCGCGGGCGGCGGAAACCGGGGAGCTGTTTTTT
CDR3aa: CASSESPRAAETGELFF

d_gene: NA
abundance: NA
v_gene: TRBV20-1
j_gene: TRBJ2-5
CDR3nt: TGCAGTGCTAGAGCCGGGGAGACCCAGTACTTC
CDR3aa: CSARAGETQYF

d_gene: TRBD1
abundance: NA
v_gene: TRBV5-4
j_gene: TRBJ2-3
CDR3nt: TGTGCCAGCAGCTTGGACAGGGGGCGCCGAGATACGCAGTATTTT
CDR3aa: CASSLDRGRRDTQYF

d_gene: NA
abundance: NA
v_gene: TRBV12-5
j_gene: TRBJ1-1
CDR3nt: TGTGCTAGTGCCCCCCCTCGGACACAGGACACTGAAGCTTTCTTT
CDR3aa: CASAPPRTQDTEAFF

d_gene: TRBD1
abundance: NA
v_gene: TRBV28
j_gene: TRBJ2-7
CDR3nt: TGTGCCAGCAGTTCAGGGACAGGCTTAACCTACGAGCAGTACTTC
CDR3aa: CASSSGTGLTYEQYF

d_gene: NA
abundance: NA
v_gene: TRBV21-1
j_gene: TRBJ2-7
CDR3nt: TGTGCCAGCAGCAGACAGGGTCCCTACGAGCAGTACTTC
CDR3aa: CASSRQGPYEQYF

d_gene: NA
abundance: NA
v_gene: TRBV6-5
j_gene: TRBJ2-7
CDR3nt: TGTGCCAGCAGGACTCCCTACGAGCAGTACTTC
CDR3aa: CASRTPYEQYF

d_gene: NA
abundance: NA
v_gene: TRBV6-6
j_gene: TRBJ2-1
CDR3nt: TGTGCCAGCAGTTACTCCCGACAGAACAATGAGCAGTTCTTC
CDR3aa: CASSYSRQNNEQFF

d_gene: TRBD2
abundance: once
v_gene: TRBV28
j_gene: TRBJ2-3
CDR3nt: TGTGCCAGCAGTACCGTAGCGGGACCCGGGGATACGCAGTATTTT
CDR3aa: CASSTVAGPGDTQYF

d_gene: TRBD2
abundance: few
v_gene: TRBV4-2
j_gene: TRBJ2-7
CDR3nt: TGTGCCAGCAGCCCGACTAGCGCCAAAGCGTACGAGCAGTACTTC
CDR3aa: CASSPTSAKAYEQYF

d_gene: NA
abundance: few
v_gene: TRBV3-1/TRBV3-2
j_gene: TRBJ2-2
CDR3nt: TGTGCCAGCAGCCCTGTGACATACCCGAACACCGGGGAGCTGTTTTTT
CDR3aa: CASSPVTYPNTGELFF

d_gene: NA
abundance: NA
v_gene: TRBV7-9
j_gene: TRBJ2-1
CDR3nt: TGTGCCAGCAGCTTCCAACAAGAAACTGAGCAGTTCTTC
CDR3aa: CASSFQQETEQFF

d_gene: NA
abundance: NA
v_gene: TRBV7-9
j_gene: TRBJ2-7
CDR3nt: TGTGCCAGCAGCTTATCGTCCGGGACCTACGAGCAGTACTTC
CDR3aa: CASSLSSGTYEQYF

d_gene: TRBD2
abundance: NA
v_gene: TRBV29-1
j_gene: TRBJ2-3
CDR3nt: TGCAGCGTTGAAGGGGGAGGGGCAGATACGCAGTATTTT
CDR3aa: CSVEGGGADTQYF

d_gene: TRBD1
abundance: NA
v_gene: TRBV15
j_gene: TRBJ2-7
CDR3nt: TGTGCCACCGGAAAGGACAGGGTAGAATCCTACGAGCAGTACTTC
CDR3aa: CATGKDRVESYEQYF

d_gene: NA
abundance: NA
v_gene: TRBV18
j_gene: TRBJ2-7
CDR3nt: TGTGCCAGCTCACCACCGATGGAACAGGGCTACGAGCAGTACTTC
CDR3aa: CASSPPMEQGYEQYF

d_gene: TRBD1
abundance: NA
v_gene: TRBV19
j_gene: TRBJ1-2
CDR3nt: TGTGCCAGTACCGTATACCCGGGACAGGGAGGGAGGTATGGCTACACCTTC
CDR3aa: CASTVYPGQGGRYGYTF

d_gene: NA
abundance: NA
v_gene: TRBV9
j_gene: TRBJ1-1
CDR3nt: TGTGCCAGCAGCGTAGAGTACGGGAACACTGAAGCTTTCTTT
CDR3aa: CASSVEYGNTEAFF

d_gene: TRBD1
abundance: NA
v_gene: TRBV5-5
j_gene: TRBJ1-2
CDR3nt: TGTGCCAGCAGCTTGGTAGGGGGCAGGGGTCATGGCTACACCTTC
CDR3aa: CASSLVGGRGHGYTF

d_gene: NA
abundance: NA
v_gene: TRBV4-2
j_gene: TRBJ1-3
CDR3nt: TGTGCCAGCAGCCAAGATACACCCGGCGGAACCTCTGGAAACACCATATATTTT
CDR3aa: CASSQDTPGGTSGNTIYF

d_gene: TRBD1
abundance: NA
v_gene: TRBV5-1
j_gene: TRBJ1-2
CDR3nt: TGCGCCAGCAGCCTGCGACAGGGGGCACGGTATGGCTACACCTTC
CDR3aa: CASSLRQGARYGYTF

d_gene: NA
abundance: NA
v_gene: TRBV5-1
j_gene: TRBJ1-3
CDR3nt: TGCGCCAGCAGCTTGGCGGCTAGCTCTGGAAACACCATATATTTT
CDR3aa: CASSLAASSGNTIYF

d_gene: TRBD1
abundance: once
v_gene: TRBV29-1
j_gene: TRBJ2-2
CDR3nt: TGCAGCGGGACCGGGACAGGGGGTCCCAACGGGGAGCTGTTTTTT
CDR3aa: CSGTGTGGPNGELFF

d_gene: NA
abundance: NA
v_gene: TRBV3-1/TRBV3-2
j_gene: TRBJ2-5
CDR3nt: TGTGCCAGCAGACTACAAGCTGCGGAGACCCAGTACTTC
CDR3aa: CASRLQAAETQYF

d_gene: NA
abundance: NA
v_gene: TRBV29-1
j_gene: TRBJ2-7
CDR3nt: TGCAGCGTGGCGGGACAGTCGTGGATGGGGGAGCAGTACTTC
CDR3aa: CSVAGQSWMGEQYF

d_gene: TRBD2
abundance: NA
v_gene: TRBV4-2
j_gene: TRBJ2-2
CDR3nt: TGTGCCAGCAGCCAGACACTAGCGACGAACACCGGGGAGCTGTTTTTT
CDR3aa: CASSQTLATNTGELFF

d_gene: TRBD2
abundance: NA
v_gene: TRBV28
j_gene: TRBJ2-5
CDR3nt: TGTGCCAGCAGTTCCCCACGGACTAGCGGCGGCGAGACCCAGTACTTC
CDR3aa: CASSSPRTSGGETQYF

d_gene: NA
abundance: NA
v_gene: TRBV7-9
j_gene: TRBJ2-7
CDR3nt: TGTGCCAGCAGCTTAGGCACAGACAGCGCCTTCTCCTACGAGCAGTACTTC
CDR3aa: CASSLGTDSAFSYEQYF

d_gene: NA
abundance: NA
v_gene: TRBV7-9
j_gene: TRBJ2-2
CDR3nt: TGTGCCAACCCACTAGGGAGCGGGTCGAACACCGGGGAGCTGTTTTTT
CDR3aa: CANPLGSGSNTGELFF

d_gene: TRBD2
abundance: NA
v_gene: TRBV18
j_gene: TRBJ2-7
CDR3nt: TGTGCCAGCTCACCCGGACTAGCGGGAGACTACGAGCAGTACTTC
CDR3aa: CASSPGLAGDYEQYF

d_gene: TRBD2
abundance: NA
v_gene: TRBV19
j_gene: TRBJ2-7
CDR3nt: TGTGCCAGTAGTACCGGGACTAGCGGGGCATCCTACGAGCAGTACTTC
CDR3aa: CASSTGTSGASYEQYF

d_gene: TRBD2
abundance: NA
v_gene: TRBV6-5
j_gene: TRBJ2-1
CDR3nt: TGTGCCAGCAGTCGACTAGCGGGGGATGTCAATGAGCAGTTCTTC
CDR3aa: CASSRLAGDVNEQFF

d_gene: TRBD2
abundance: once
v_gene: TRBV2
j_gene: TRBJ2-3
CDR3nt: TGTGCCAGACGGGGGGCAGATACGCAGTATTTT
CDR3aa: CARRGADTQYF

d_gene: TRBD2
abundance: NA
v_gene: TRBV4-2
j_gene: TRBJ2-5
CDR3nt: TGTGCCAGCAGCCATAAGGACCTAGCGGGGGGGGCCCAGTACTTC
CDR3aa: CASSHKDLAGGAQYF

d_gene: NA
abundance: NA
v_gene: TRBV10-1
j_gene: TRBJ2-7
CDR3nt: TGCGCCAGCAGTGAGTCACAAACTACCCGGTCCTACGAGCAGTACTTC
CDR3aa: CASSESQTTRSYEQYF

d_gene: TRBD2
abundance: NA
v_gene: TRBV5-5
j_gene: TRBJ2-5
CDR3nt: TGTGCCAGCAGCTTCGGGGGGTGGCAAGAGACCCAGTACTTC
CDR3aa: CASSFGGWQETQYF

d_gene: TRBD1
abundance: NA
v_gene: TRBV29-1
j_gene: TRBJ2-7
CDR3nt: TGCAGCGTGGTTTCCCCGGGACAGGCTACCTACGAGCAGTACTTC
CDR3aa: CSVVSPGQATYEQYF

d_gene: TRBD2
abundance: NA
v_gene: TRBV2
j_gene: TRBJ2-7
CDR3nt: TGTGCCAGCAGTGTGTTTAGCGGGAGCCATGGCGAGCAGTACTTC
CDR3aa: CASSVFSGSHGEQYF

d_gene: NA
abundance: NA
v_gene: TRBV6-5
j_gene: TRBJ2-6
CDR3nt: TGTGCCAGCAGGCGGGACCTCACTGGGGCCAACGTCCTGACTTTC
CDR3aa: CASRRDLTGANVLTF

d_gene: TRBD1
abundance: NA
v_gene: TRBV5-1
j_gene: TRBJ1-4
CDR3nt: TGCGCCAGCAGCCGGGGACAGATTAATGAAAAACTGTTTTTT
CDR3aa: CASSRGQINEKLFF

d_gene: NA
abundance: few
v_gene: TRBV7-9
j_gene: TRBJ2-7
CDR3nt: TGTGCCAGCAGCTTACGGCAGGGCTCCTACGAGCAGTACTTC
CDR3aa: CASSLRQGSYEQYF

d_gene: NA
abundance: NA
v_gene: TRBV7-2
j_gene: TRBJ2-1
CDR3nt: TGTGCCAGCAGCTTAACGGCCTACAATGAGCAGTTCTTC
CDR3aa: CASSLTAYNEQFF

d_gene: NA
abundance: NA
v_gene: TRBV5-1
j_gene: TRBJ2-5
CDR3nt: TGCGCCAGCAGCCCCATGGTGACAGCCAACCAAGAGACCCAGTACTTC
CDR3aa: CASSPMVTANQETQYF

d_gene: TRBD2
abundance: NA
v_gene: TRBV25-1
j_gene: TRBJ2-2
CDR3nt: TGTGCCAGCAGTGAATTTAGCGGGGTTCCCCGGGAGCTGTTTTTT
CDR3aa: CASSEFSGVPRELFF

d_gene: NA
abundance: once
v_gene: TRBV6-1
j_gene: TRBJ1-1
CDR3nt: TGTGCCAGCAGTGAAGTTGGGACAAACACTGAAGCTTTCTTT
CDR3aa: CASSEVGTNTEAFF

d_gene: TRBD2
abundance: NA
v_gene: TRBV6-2/TRBV6-3
j_gene: TRBJ2-1
CDR3nt: TGTGCCAGCAGCTATACTAGCGGCTACAATGAGCAGTTCTTC
CDR3aa: CASSYTSGYNEQFF

d_gene: TRBD2
abundance: NA
v_gene: TRBV27
j_gene: TRBJ2-1
CDR3nt: TGTGCCAGCAGTCCAGCTAGCGGGATTGAGCAGTTCTTC
CDR3aa: CASSPASGIEQFF

d_gene: TRBD1
abundance: few
v_gene: TRBV19
j_gene: TRBJ1-5
CDR3nt: TGTGCCAGTAGTATACAGGGGGCAGGCAATCAGCCCCAGCATTTT
CDR3aa: CASSIQGAGNQPQHF

d_gene: NA
abundance: NA
v_gene: TRBV10-2
j_gene: TRBJ2-7
CDR3nt: TGCGCCAGCAGAAAGACAGGAGACAACTACGAGCAGTACTTC
CDR3aa: CASRKTGDNYEQYF

d_gene: NA
abundance: NA
v_gene: TRBV9
j_gene: TRBJ2-7
CDR3nt: TGTGCCAGCAGCGTTGGGGGGGCCCTCTCCTACGAGCAGTACTTC
CDR3aa: CASSVGGALSYEQYF

d_gene: NA
abundance: NA
v_gene: TRBV19
j_gene: TRBJ1-1
CDR3nt: TGTGCCAGTAGTACTCATGACTCCATGAACACTGAAGCTTTCTTT
CDR3aa: CASSTHDSMNTEAFF

d_gene: TRBD2
abundance: NA
v_gene: TRBV5-4
j_gene: TRBJ2-1
CDR3nt: TGTGCCAGCAGCTTGGTAGGTCTAGCGGGTGGGGAGGAGCAGTTCTTC
CDR3aa: CASSLVGLAGGEEQFF